This TCR beta chain originates from a study of blood T cell repertoires in COVID-19 (dated by TCRdb to 2019 to 2021). Regarding the complete study: Samples from collaborators originated in the United States, Italy and Spain and spanned both the acute and convalescent phases of COVID-19. The material from the prospective study consisted of cDNA or gDNA derived from T cells, B-cell-depleted T cells, or PBMCs. Subjects who had been exposed to COVID-19, were actively infected with it, or had recovered from it provided the deeply sampled blood TCRbeta repertoires that made up the dataset. The repertoires were released in a freely available public database intended as a resource for research on the immune response to SARS-CoV-2. The samples were drawn from two sources: the first 160 participants of the ongoing ImmuneRACE study, and 950 to 1,500 subjects contributed by 6 global collaborators. A de-identified subject ID, COVID-19 status, age in years and sex were almost always included in the sample metadata. Where available, HLA class I and class II types were obtained from metadata supplied by the sample provider rather than from assay-based typing.

To note about this clone: Its antigen is currently not known. The record has no base qualities; no much larger clone is one base away.

Each collaborating institution followed its own protocols to collect whole blood in K2EDTA tubes. For TCRbeta analysis, collaborators shipped samples in one of three forms: frozen whole blood, isolated PBMCs, or DNA extracted from either of those sample types. The paper's findings and limits, for the study overall: How much clinical and demographic metadata was included differed by source and by participant, and the metadata was provided uncurated.

Germline trimming: 1 base from V, 7 bases from J; junction bases outside gene matches: 4. Based on the germline V gene, the CDR1 and CDR2 sequences are SGHTA and FQGNSA. The CDR3, from cysteine to phenylalanine, totals 14 residues. CDR3 DNA is the only sequence kept; it has 42 bases, read in frame from the first base. TCRbeta CDR3 regions were amplified from genomic DNA using the immunoSEQ Assay, a bias-controlled multiplex PCR. The source study handled its data this way. The number of nucleated cells in each sample was estimated from the amplification of reference gene primers within the assay. To quantify the absolute abundance of each unique TCRbeta CDR3 rearrangement, sequence reads were collapsed and filtered. For each sample, productive Simpson clonality was calculated by taking the square root of Simpson's diversity index across productive rearrangements. The clones in this table, taken by TCRdb from immuneACCESS, are in-frame only. Not every clone is retained; where verified, under half of the shortfall comes from an unresolved V gene, and the cause of the rest is unknown. V and J calls and clone size are as listed in that table; D and trimming were resolved from the DNA. Here the sample has about 190,000 clones; under 90% occur a single time. Around 6.6% of the sample lies in the top ten.

This chain is built from TRBV7-2 and TRBJ1-1; TRBD1 aligns with 9 central bases. The clonotype was recovered from a man aged 40-55 years with acute or convalescent COVID-19. Sequencing input: peripheral blood. The CDR3 is CASSLGVTGGEAFF. The base sequence is TGTGCCAGCAGCTTAGGAGTGACAGGGGGTGAAGCTTTCTTT.